These T cell receptor beta chains were read from a single sample in a study of cytomegalovirus exposure and HLA in healthy donors. Profiled with immunoSEQ multiplex PCR; TCRdb holds only in-frame clones, not every one. This sample has tens of thousands of clones, with about 80% found just once. Sequencing was done on a sample of PBMCs. The source is a male donor in good health and CMV-seronegative. Each CDR3 is given with its conserved first and last residue. A D gene is named only where the DNA matches it firmly. Rows give clone size only sometimes, using once, few, many, or a class for an expanded clone.

D gene	V gene	J gene	clone size	CDR3 DNA	CDR3 protein
NA	TRBV7-9	TRBJ1-4	NA	TGTGCCAGCAGCTCGGGGTTCCGTCCCGAAAAACTGTTTTTT	CASSSGFRPEKLFF
TRBD2	TRBV14	TRBJ2-7	NA	TGTGCCAGCAGCCAAGTCTCAGCGGGGTACGAGCAGTACTTC	CASSQVSAGYEQYF
TRBD1	TRBV9	TRBJ1-5	NA	TGTGCCAGCAGCTCCGGGACAGGGGTTAGCAATCAGCCCCAGCATTTT	CASSSGTGVSNQPQHF
TRBD1	TRBV7-6	TRBJ1-3	NA	TGTGCCAGCAGCTTCGAATTACAGGGGGATGGAAACACCATATATTTT	CASSFELQGDGNTIYF
TRBD1	TRBV5-4	TRBJ2-3	few	TGTGCCAGCAGCTTGAGGTGGGCAGGGGGCCCGTCAGATACGCAGTATTTT	CASSLRWAGGPSDTQYF
TRBD1	TRBV5-4	TRBJ2-1	NA	TGTGCCAGCAGCTTGTACCCGGGACAGGGCACCAATGAGCAGTTCTTC	CASSLYPGQGTNEQFF
NA	TRBV6-5	TRBJ1-1	once	TGTGCCAGCCTCTCCAGGGTCAACACTGAAGCTTTCTTT	CASLSRVNTEAFF
NA	TRBV13	TRBJ1-3	NA	TGTGCCAGCAGCTTATCTGACAACTTTGGAAACACCATATATTTT	CASSLSDNFGNTIYF
TRBD1	TRBV6-1	TRBJ2-4	NA	TGTGCCAGCAGTGGACAGGGCGTCATTCAGTACTTC	CASSGQGVIQYF
NA	TRBV4-3	TRBJ1-1	few	TGCGCCAGCAGCCAAGACTGGGCAGGGAACACTGAAGCTTTCTTT	CASSQDWAGNTEAFF
TRBD1	TRBV5-1	TRBJ1-2	NA	TGCGCCAGCAGCTTGTTGACAGGGGATGGCTACACCTTC	CASSLLTGDGYTF
NA	TRBV7-2	TRBJ2-7	NA	TGTGCCAGCAGCTCAGAATCCGGGACAAACCCCTTCCACGAGCAGTACTTC	CASSSESGTNPFHEQYF
TRBD1	TRBV5-4	TRBJ1-1	few	TGTGCCAGCAGCTTGCCAGGGGGCGCCCGGAACACTGAAGCTTTCTTT	CASSLPGGARNTEAFF
NA	TRBV7-2	TRBJ1-3	once	TGTGCCAGCAGCTTAGCGACAGGCTCTGGAAACACCATATATTTT	CASSLATGSGNTIYF
NA	TRBV29-1	TRBJ2-7	NA	TGCAGCGTCCCCGGACAGAGCTCCTACGAGCAGTACTTC	CSVPGQSSYEQYF
NA	TRBV28	TRBJ2-1	NA	TGTGCCAGCGAGATTGCTCCCGATGAGCAGTTCTTC	CASEIAPDEQFF
NA	TRBV15	TRBJ2-4	once	TGTGCCACCAGCAGAGATCTAGGGGGTGAAAACATTCAGTACTTC	CATSRDLGGENIQYF
NA	TRBV29-1	TRBJ1-3	NA	TGCAGCGTCCCAGGAAACTCTGGAAACACCATATATTTT	CSVPGNSGNTIYF
TRBD1	TRBV11-3	TRBJ1-1	NA	TGTGCCAGCAGCTTATCAATCAGGGGACAGCAGGGGGATCCCACTGAAGCTTTCTTT	CASSLSIRGQQGDPTEAFF
NA	TRBV6-5	TRBJ1-1	NA	TGTGCCAGCAAAGGAGGAGCCCAGAACACTGAAGCTTTCTTT	CASKGGAQNTEAFF
NA	TRBV6-5	TRBJ2-2	NA	TGTGCCAACTGGGAGGCCGGGGAGCTGTTTTTT	CANWEAGELFF
TRBD1	TRBV10-3	TRBJ1-1	few	TGTGCCATCAGTGGACAGGGGACTGAAGCTTTCTTT	CAISGQGTEAFF
TRBD2	TRBV4-3	TRBJ2-2	once	TGCGCCAGCAGCCCAGCTAGCGGGAGGCGCACCGGGGAGCTGTTTTTT	CASSPASGRRTGELFF
NA	TRBV5-5	TRBJ1-2	NA	TGTGCCAGCAGCTTGGCAGGGTCAGGGATTAGCTATGGCTACACCTTC	CASSLAGSGISYGYTF
NA	TRBV6-5	TRBJ1-1	NA	TGTGCCAGCAGTTATGGGGAGACTGAAGCTTTCTTT	CASSYGETEAFF
NA	TRBV30	TRBJ2-2	NA	TGTGCCTGGAGGAACGGGAACACCGGGGAGCTGTTTTTT	CAWRNGNTGELFF
NA	TRBV4-3	TRBJ1-6	NA	TGCGCCAGCAGCGAGAAGGCGGGGCAGGGAGGATCACCCCTCCACTTT	CASSEKAGQGGSPLHF
TRBD1	TRBV4-3	TRBJ1-3	NA	TGCGCCAGCAGCCAAGTCATGGACAGGTCTCCCCGCTCTGGAAACACCATATATTTT	CASSQVMDRSPRSGNTIYF
NA	TRBV9	TRBJ1-5	NA	TGTGCCAGCAGCGCCCCAGGTATCAATCAGCCCCAGCATTTT	CASSAPGINQPQHF
NA	TRBV30	TRBJ1-2	NA	TGTGCCTGGAGTACCCCTAACAGGGCCTACACCTTC	CAWSTPNRAYTF
NA	TRBV5-6	TRBJ2-1	NA	TGTGCCAGCAGCTACGCGAGCGGCGGGACCTACTACAATGAGCAGTTCTTC	CASSYASGGTYYNEQFF